The next 10 T cell receptor beta chains were all read from a single sample in a study of CD8+CD57+ T cells in acquired aplastic anemia. According to the study, genomic DNA was the template for TCR beta VDJ and CDR3 profiling. MiXCR, applied by TCRdb to the reads, yields one record per CDR3 protein. This sample has around 170,000 distinct CDR3 sequences, with 50% to 75% found just once. What was sequenced was sorted CD4+, CD8+, or CD8+CD57+ T cells (not recorded which) from PBMCs. The receptors stem from a human donor in good health.

As to this clonotype: It may be a read error: a sequence one base away is much more abundant. J is TRBJ1-2 and V is TRBV9, with D possibly TRBD1 on 5 matching bases. CDR1 and CDR2 from the germline V gene are SGDLS and YYNGEE. V dropped 0 bases and J dropped 10 bases, with 13 bases sitting between them. CDR3 length equals 13 residues. The CDR3 sequence: CASSVGGGTDYTF. DNA of the CDR3: TGTGCCAGCAGCGTAGGTGGGGGGACTGACTACACCTTC. Drawing the rest from reference TRBV9 and TRBJ1-2, the complete variable domain is DSGVTQTPKHLITATGQRVTLRCSPRSGDLSVYWYQQSLDQGLQFLIQYYNGEERAKGNILERFSAQQFPDLHSELNLSSLELGDSALYFCASSVGGGTDYTFGSGTRLTVV.

The J gene is TRBJ2-1, the V gene TRBV7-6; 11 nucleotides align to TRBD2. The CDR3 consists of 16 residues. CDR1 is SGHVS, CDR2 FNYEAQ, per germline. The V and J ends lost 0 bases and 6 bases, in that order; junction bases with no gene match: 4. The CDR3, as DNA: TGTGCCAGCAGCTTAGCGCCTAGCGGGGGGTTCAATGAGCAGTTCTTC. Translating gives CASSLAPSGGFNEQFF.

This clonotype came up once. This chain joins TRBV15 and TRBJ2-3; D gene unclear. Germline assignment: CDR1 LNHNV and CDR2 YYDKDF (reference sequence). The length of the CDR3 is 16 residues. V lost 3 bases, J lost 0 bases, and 13 bases lay in between. CDR3 residues: CATSSAIYASTDTQYF. As DNA, the CDR3 is TGTGCCACCAGCAGTGCGATTTACGCTAGCACAGATACGCAGTATTTT.

This chain links TRBV5-6 with TRBJ1-3, with D perhaps TRBD1 (5 bases). In germline, CDR1 is SGHDT, CDR2 YYEEEE. With 4 bases removed from V and 4 bases from J, the gap between germline ends came to 18 bases. This CDR3 spans 16 amino acids. DNA for the CDR3: TGTGCCAGCAGCCCGTTTACTGGGCAGGGAGGAAACACCATATATTTT. Protein: CASSPFTGQGGNTIYF.

This clonotype was seen at least ten times. J is TRBJ2-1 and V is TRBV20-1; possibly TRBD2 for D (5 bases). V was shortened by 1 base and J by 7 bases, with 8 bases between the two germline ends. The CDR3 length is 12 residues. Germline values: CDR1 DFQATT, CDR2 SNEGSKA (reference sequence). The CDR3 loop reads CSARVGGNEQFF. CDR3 coding DNA: TGCAGTGCTAGAGTAGGCGGGAATGAGCAGTTCTTC.

V and J are TRBV5-1 and TRBJ2-5; TRBD1 matches 9 bases. V was pared by 3 bases and J by 5 bases, with 2 bases of the junction left unmatched. The CDR3 runs to 13 residues. Germline V gives CDR1 SGHRS, CDR2 YFSETQ. The CDR3 spells CASSSTGGETQYF. CDR3 sequence (DNA): TGCGCCAGCAGCTCGACAGGGGGGGAGACCCAGTACTTC. Full variable domain (missing parts from reference TRBV5-1 and TRBJ2-5): KAGVTQTPRYLIKTRGQQVTLSCSPISGHRSVSWYQQTPGQGLQFLFEYFSETQRNKGNFPGRFSGRQFSNSRSEMNVSTLELGDSALYLCASSSTGGETQYFGPGTRLLVL.

In this sample, this clonotype turned up once. The rearrangement uses TRBV25-1 and TRBJ1-2; no clear D. The CDR3 consists of 13 residues. V dropped 2 bases and J dropped 7 bases, with 11 bases sitting between them. Per the germline V gene, CDR1 is MGHDK and CDR2 is SYGVNS. CDR3 coding DNA: TGTGCCAGCAGTGAACTTAACAGACCTGGCTACACCTTC. As protein: CASSELNRPGYTF.

A few counts support this clonotype. V gene TRBV7-9 combines with J gene TRBJ2-3, with no clear D. The CDR3 runs 15 residues. V shed 1 base and J shed 2 bases, with 10 bases lying between them. Germline V gene data show CDR1 as SEHNR and CDR2 as FQNEAQ (reference sequence). In DNA, the CDR3 is TGTGCCAGCAGCTTAGATGAGAGCCTCACAGATACGCAGTATTTT. Its protein product is CASSLDESLTDTQYF.

The chain couples TRBV10-3 to TRBJ2-5; D not resolved. Per germline, CDR1 ENHRY and CDR2 SYGVKD. The CDR3 covers 13 residues. Trimming pared 7 bases from V and 0 bases from J, leaving 9 bases between. The CDR3 DNA reads as TGTGCCATCACCCGGAGCAACCAAGAGACCCAGTACTTC. As protein: CAITRSNQETQYF.

CDR3 DNA: TGTGCCAGCAGCGTAGTGGACTGGTTCTCCTACAATGAGCAGTTCTTC. This sequence encodes CASSVVDWFSYNEQFF. This chain links TRBV9 with TRBJ2-1; tentatively, D is TRBD2 (5 bases). Germline values: CDR1 SGDLS, CDR2 YYNGEE. CDR3 length equals 16 residues. Deletions cut 0 bases from V and 0 bases from J, with 10 bases between.